The 28 T cell receptor beta chains given below trace back to one sample, sequenced in a study of cytomegalovirus exposure and HLA in healthy donors. Researchers ran the PCR with 60 Vbeta and 13 Jbeta primers. Only in-frame clones appear in the TCRdb table, and some are missing; sequencing was by immunoSEQ multiplex PCR. Among roughly 100,000 clones listed, 9.5% to 13% were seen once. The sequenced sample consisted of PBMCs. These receptor sequences come from a man between 40 and 49 years old in good health and CMV-seropositive.

This rearrangement joins TRBV9 to TRBJ2-2, with 9 positions matching TRBD2. Germline V CDR1 and CDR2: SGDLS, YYNGEE. CDR3 size: 16 residues. J was trimmed by 4 bases and V by 3 bases; bases with no gene match: 7. The CDR3, as DNA: TGTGCCAGCAGCGACTTAGCGGGGGAGCCCACCGGGGAGCTGTTTTTT. This gives the protein CASSDLAGEPTGELFF.

This clone was detected only a few times. V and J are TRBV27 and TRBJ2-1; 7 bases fit TRBD2. Germline V gives CDR1 MNHEY, CDR2 SMNVEV (reference sequence). Trimming at V came to 7 bases and at J to 0 bases, leaving 6 bases not matched to a gene. This CDR3 is built from 15 residues. CDR3 coding DNA: TGTGCCAGCACTAGCGGTGCCCCCTCCTACAATGAGCAGTTCTTC. This sequence encodes CASTSGAPSYNEQFF.

In this sample, this clone is medium-sized (0.01 to 0.1%). The chain carries TRBV6-6 and TRBJ1-5, with D perhaps matching TRBD1 (5 bases). From germline, CDR1 is MNHNY and CDR2 SVGAGI (reference sequence). This CDR3 is 16 amino acids long. The V end lost 7 bases, the J end lost 4 bases, and 20 bases lay between the germline ends. Here the CDR3 reads CASKFRGDGVNQPQHF. CDR3 coding DNA: TGTGCCAGCAAGTTTCGGGGGGATGGGGTAAATCAGCCCCAGCATTTT.

This chain uses TRBV12-5 with TRBJ1-5; D unresolved. CDR1 is LGHNT, CDR2 FRNRAP, per germline. CDR3 size: 12 residues. The V end was cut by 4 bases, the J end by 4 bases, with 5 bases between. This CDR3 is CASGSLNQPQHF. CDR3 coding DNA: TGTGCTAGTGGTTCCCTGAATCAGCCCCAGCATTTT. Filled out from reference TRBV12-5 and TRBJ1-5, the complete variable domain reads DARVTQTPRHKVTEMGQEVTMRCQPILGHNTVFWYRQTMMQGLELLAYFRNRAPLDDSGMPKDRFSAEMPDATLATLKIQPSEPRDSAVYFCASGSLNQPQHFGDGTRLSIL.

This clone was found a few times. This chain links TRBV9 with TRBJ1-1; a weak D match, TRBD1 (5 bases). CDR1 SGDLS and CDR2 YYNGEE come from the germline V gene. V dropped 3 bases and J dropped 1 base, with 10 bases sitting between them. This CDR3 has 14 residues. The CDR3 DNA reads as TGTGCCAGCAGCGCCAACACAGGGAACACTGAAGCTTTCTTT. Residues: CASSANTGNTEAFF.

The rearrangement links TRBV29-1 to TRBJ1-2; no firm D call. Trimming took off 7 bases at V and 11 bases at J, with 23 bases between the two ends. CDR1 is SQVTM and CDR2 is ANQGSEA in the germline V gene. The CDR3 has 13 residues. The DNA of the CDR3 is TGCAGCGCAGAAAGCAGGCGGATGGGAGCGTACACCTTC. This sequence encodes CSAESRRMGAYTF.

This clone was detected a few times. V gene TRBV19 combines with J gene TRBJ2-5; weak D call: TRBD2 (7 bases). CDR3 length equals 13 residues. Trimming cost V 9 bases and J 4 bases, with 15 bases left between them. CDR1 is LNHDA, CDR2 SQIVND, per germline (reference sequence). CDR3 in amino acids: CASKARGGETQYF. The CDR3, as DNA: TGTGCCAGCAAAGCGAGGGGGGGAGAGACCCAGTACTTC.

The chain uses TRBV7-6 and TRBJ2-5; 7 positions match TRBD1. The CDR3 loop spans 14 amino acids. Germline V gene lookup returns CDR1 SGHVS and CDR2 FNYEAQ. J gave up 6 bases and V 4 bases, and 8 bases lay outside the gene matches. CDR3 residues: CASSSSDRAKTQYF. The CDR3 DNA reads as TGTGCCAGCAGCTCGAGCGACAGGGCGAAGACCCAGTACTTC.

This clone appeared a few times. The V gene is TRBV27, the J gene TRBJ2-3; D might be TRBD2 (6 bases). CDR3 length equals 16 residues. The V gene lost 5 bases and the J gene lost 6 bases, with 21 bases spanning the gap. Per germline, CDR1 MNHEY and CDR2 SMNVEV (reference sequence). CDR3 in amino acids: CASSPLLLAEPDTQYF. The DNA of the CDR3 is TGTGCCAGCAGTCCCCTCTTACTAGCCGAACCCGATACGCAGTATTTT.

This clone was detected only a few times. The chain carries TRBV6-6 and TRBJ1-2, with no clear D. Trimming pared 7 bases from V and 5 bases from J, leaving 11 bases between. CDR1 and CDR2 from the germline V gene are MNHNY and SVGAGI (reference sequence). The CDR3 length is 12 residues. The CDR3 bases are TGTGCCAGCACCACTGAAGTGTATGGCTACACCTTC. Amino acids: CASTTEVYGYTF.

This clone was counted between two and nine times. The chain employs TRBV6-5 and TRBJ2-7; 9 bases line up with TRBD1. CDR3 length: 14 amino acids. CDR1 is MNHEY, CDR2 SVGAGI, per germline. J lost 4 bases, V lost 7 bases, and 8 bases had no gene match. The CDR3 sequence: CASTSTGGEYEQYF. The DNA of the CDR3 is TGTGCCAGCACCTCAACAGGGGGCGAGTACGAGCAGTACTTC.

This chain connects TRBV10-3 to TRBJ2-2; D gene unclear. Trimming shortened V by 4 bases and J by 4 bases, and 13 bases separated the two germline ends. Germline V gives CDR1 ENHRY, CDR2 SYGVKD. The CDR3 loop spans 15 amino acids. CDR3 region: CAISGPLRRTGELFF. Written as DNA, the CDR3 is TGTGCCATCAGTGGGCCGCTCCGTCGCACCGGGGAGCTGTTTTTT.

V gene TRBV4-1 combines with J gene TRBJ2-1; the D gene is possibly TRBD2 (5 bases). The germline V gene has CDR1 MGHRA and CDR2 YSYEKL. The V end was cut by 4 bases, the J end by 0 bases, with 10 bases between. This CDR3 is 15 amino acids long. The CDR3 loop reads CASSLAISSYNEQFF. Written as DNA, the CDR3 is TGCGCCAGCAGCCTAGCGATTAGCTCCTACAATGAGCAGTTCTTC.

The chain uses TRBV7-9 and TRBJ2-2; D is perhaps TRBD2 (6 bases). CDR3 length equals 14 residues. V gave up 8 bases and J gave up 0 bases, with 10 bases separating them. The germline gives CDR1 SEHNR, CDR2 FQNEAQ (reference sequence). CDR3 DNA: TGTGCCAGCCCGACGGGAGCGAACACCGGGGAGCTGTTTTTT. Its protein product is CASPTGANTGELFF. Drawing the rest from reference TRBV7-9 and TRBJ2-2, the complete variable domain is DTGVSQNPRHKITKRGQNVTFRCDPISEHNRLYWYRQTLGQGPEFLTYFQNEAQLEKSRLLSDRFSAERPKGSFSTLEIQRTEQGDSAMYLCASPTGANTGELFFGEGSRLTVL.

This clone was counted between two and nine times. The genes are TRBV5-1 and TRBJ2-2; a weak D match, TRBD2 (6 bases). Germline-derived CDR1 and CDR2 are SGHRS and YFSETQ. This CDR3 region has 15 residues. V lost 4 bases, J lost 6 bases, and 16 bases lay in between. Here the CDR3 DNA reads TGCGCCAGCAGCGGAGCGGGTCGTGGCGCCGGGGAGCTGTTTTTT. Its protein product is CASSGAGRGAGELFF.

Details on this clone: Compared with germline, one end of the junction differs, possibly owing to a read error. The chain recombines TRBV7-7 with TRBJ2-1, with D possibly TRBD2 on 5 matching bases. Germline CDR1 reads SSHAT; CDR2 reads FNYEAQ (reference sequence). There are 14 residues in the CDR3. CDR3 DNA: TGTGCTAGCAGCTTAGACGTCGGAGGAAGTGAGCAGTTCTTC. Amino acids: CASSLDVGGSEQFF.

This chain uses TRBV28 with TRBJ1-2, with TRBD1 matching 7 bases. The CDR3 has 13 residues. Trimming cost V 6 bases and J 12 bases; bases outside gene matches: 13. In germline, CDR1 is MDHEN, CDR2 SYDVKM. CDR3 residues: CASRSDRWGPNTF. The CDR3 DNA reads as TGTGCCAGCAGATCGGACAGGTGGGGGCCAAACACCTTC.

This clone was detected a few times. This sequence joins TRBV19 and TRBJ1-2, with TRBD1 as a possible D gene (6 bases). Germline CDR1 reads LNHDA; CDR2 reads SQIVND (reference sequence). Between the trimmed V and J ends, which lost 7 bases and 2 bases, there was a span of 8 bases. The CDR3 loop spans 12 amino acids. CDR3 residues: CASKDSNYGYTF. CDR3 sequence (DNA): TGTGCCAGTAAGGACAGCAACTATGGCTACACCTTC.

The chain has TRBV10-3 and TRBJ1-6; perhaps TRBD1 as D (5 bases). Trimming stripped 2 bases from V and 5 bases from J, with 7 bases between. The germline CDR1 and CDR2 sequences are ENHRY and SYGVKD. This CDR3 region has 14 residues. The CDR3 loop reads CAISEGAHNSPLHF. CDR3 nucleotide sequence: TGTGCCATCAGTGAGGGGGCGCATAATTCACCCCTCCACTTT.

In this sample, this clone turned up a few times. The chain uses TRBV6-6 and TRBJ1-5, with a weak D call TRBD1 (5 bases). The CDR3 sequence is 13 residues long. V lost 7 bases and J lost 7, with 14 bases in between. Germline V gene lookup returns CDR1 MNHNY and CDR2 SVGAGI (reference sequence). The CDR3 nucleotides read TGTGCCAGCATCCGGCAGGGAGGACAGCCCCAGCATTTT. Encoded protein: CASIRQGGQPQHF.

The chain carries TRBV27 and TRBJ2-6; no reliable D call. The V end lost 3 bases, the J end lost 7 bases, and 13 bases lay between the germline ends. Germline V gene data show CDR1 as MNHEY and CDR2 as SMNVEV (reference sequence). The CDR3 totals 15 residues. DNA for the CDR3: TGTGCCAGCAGTTTTCTGCCTCTGGGCGCCAACGTCCTGACTTTC. Translation: CASSFLPLGANVLTF.

This clone was found a few times. V usage is TRBV29-1 and J usage is TRBJ1-1; D not certain. V dropped 5 bases and J dropped 0 bases, with 4 bases sitting between them. The germline V gene encodes CDR1 SQVTM and CDR2 ANQGSEA. This CDR3 has 11 amino acids. Here the CDR3 reads CSVFMNTEAFF. The CDR3 DNA reads TGCAGCGTTTTTATGAACACTGAAGCTTTCTTT.

The J gene is TRBJ2-6, the V gene TRBV2, with D perhaps TRBD2 (6 bases). Deletions cut 5 bases from V and 2 bases from J, with 13 bases between. The CDR3 extends over 16 amino acids. The germline V gene encodes CDR1 SNHLY and CDR2 FYNNEI. CDR3 protein: CASSSGGVTGANVLTF. In DNA form, the CDR3 reads TGTGCCAGCAGTTCTGGAGGGGTGACTGGGGCCAACGTCCTGACTTTC. Looking up the rest from reference TRBV2 and TRBJ2-6 gives the full variable domain: EPEVTQTPSHQVTQMGQEVILRCVPISNHLYFYWYRQILGQKVEFLVSFYNNEISEKSEIFDDQFSVERPDGSNFTLKIRSTKLEDSAMYFCASSSGGVTGANVLTFGAGSRLTVL.

This clone was seen a handful of times. The chain joins TRBV5-1 to TRBJ2-1; TRBD1 aligns across 9 bases. From germline, CDR1 is SGHRS and CDR2 YFSETQ. V trimming: 5 bases; J trimming: 5 bases; junction bases outside the gene matches: 11. The CDR3 extends over 16 amino acids. In DNA, the CDR3 is TGCGCCAGCAGTCCACAGGGGGCAGAAGTCAACAATGAGCAGTTCTTC. Its translation is CASSPQGAEVNNEQFF. Using reference TRBV5-1 and TRBJ2-1 for the parts outside the CDR3, the full variable domain is KAGVTQTPRYLIKTRGQQVTLSCSPISGHRSVSWYQQTPGQGLQFLFEYFSETQRNKGNFPGRFSGRQFSNSRSEMNVSTLELGDSALYLCASSPQGAEVNNEQFFGPGTRLTVL.

The rearrangement uses TRBV6-1 and TRBJ2-7, with TRBD2 matching 7 bases. CDR3 length: 14 amino acids. Trimming took 3 bases from V and 3 from J; bases not matched to a gene: 5. The germline V gene encodes CDR1 MNHNS and CDR2 SASEGT. The chain's CDR3 is CASSESGAFYEQYF. The CDR3 region has the DNA TGTGCCAGCAGTGAGAGCGGGGCGTTCTACGAGCAGTACTTC.

The gene calls are TRBV4-1 and TRBJ2-2; 14 bases are shared with TRBD2. Unmatched junction bases numbered 8, after V lost 3 bases and J lost 5 bases. CDR3 length: 18 amino acids. CDR1 MGHRA and CDR2 YSYEKL come from the germline V gene. The CDR3 protein is CASSQGTSGSWETGELFF. The CDR3 coding sequence is TGCGCCAGCAGCCAGGGGACTAGCGGGAGTTGGGAAACCGGGGAGCTGTTTTTT.

This rearrangement joins TRBV27 to TRBJ1-1, with 9 bases that match TRBD1. The CDR3 runs 14 residues. Trimming cost V 5 bases and J 10 bases; bases outside gene matches: 11. Germline V gives CDR1 MNHEY, CDR2 SMNVEV (reference sequence). CDR3 sequence: CASSPDRGTIGAFF. The CDR3 nucleotides read TGTGCCAGCAGTCCCGACAGGGGGACCATCGGAGCTTTCTTT.

This clone was counted only a few times. V gene TRBV28 combines with J gene TRBJ2-7; weak D call: TRBD2 (6 bases). The germline gives CDR1 MDHEN, CDR2 SYDVKM. Between the trimmed V and J ends, which lost 3 bases and 3 bases, there was a span of 27 bases. CDR3 length equals 19 residues. CDR3 in amino acids: CASSFLRSSRLGTDYEQYF. DNA for the CDR3: TGTGCCAGCAGTTTCCTCCGGTCTTCCCGGTTAGGGACTGACTACGAGCAGTACTTC.